These T cell receptor beta chains were read from a single sample in a study of post-analysis software for immune sequencing data. From the PCR reads, TCRdb called clonotypes with MiXCR, one entry per CDR3 protein. The sample lists about 500,000 distinct CDR3 sequences; over 35% were seen once. The sample was blood. The receptors shown here come from a girl aged 10 to 17 with multiple sclerosis. Each CDR3 is given with its conserved first and last residue. A D gene is named only where the DNA matches it firmly. Some rows mark clone size as missing; the rest say once, few, many or name a class of expanded clone.

d_call,v_call,j_call,clone_size,cdr3_aa,cdr3_nt
TRBD2,TRBV6-2/TRBV6-3,TRBJ2-3,NA,CASSYSQGALAGGTSTDTQYF,TGTGCCAGCAGTTACTCCCAAGGCGCCCTAGCGGGAGGCACTAGCACAGATACGCAGTATTTT
NA,TRBV21-1,TRBJ2-3,NA,CASSHRSGETSTDTQYF,TGTGCCAGCAGCCACCGGTCAGGGGAAACTAGCACAGATACGCAGTATTTT
TRBD1,TRBV4-1,TRBJ2-7,few,CASSQDLRQGYEQYF,TGCGCCAGCAGCCAAGATCTAAGACAGGGCTACGAGCAGTACTTC
NA,TRBV29-1,TRBJ2-3,few,CSARFGTDTQYF,TGCAGCGCTAGATTTGGCACAGATACGCAGTATTTT
TRBD1,TRBV20-1,TRBJ2-5,few,CSARGDSLETQYF,TGCAGTGCTAGAGGGGACAGCCTGGAGACCCAGTACTTC
TRBD2,TRBV5-5,TRBJ2-1,NA,CASSFRTSGSALYNEQFF,TGTGCCAGCAGCTTCCGGACTAGCGGGAGTGCCCTCTACAATGAGCAGTTCTTC
TRBD2,TRBV28,TRBJ2-1,NA,CASSPPGSGSFAEQFF,TGTGCCAGCAGTCCCCCGGGGAGCGGGAGCTTTGCTGAGCAGTTCTTC
NA,TRBV6-2/TRBV6-3,TRBJ2-5,NA,CASSREGYQETQYF,TGTGCCAGCAGCCGCGAGGGGTACCAAGAGACCCAGTACTTC
TRBD1,TRBV4-1,TRBJ2-7,few,CASSQVNRGDEQYF,TGCGCCAGCAGCCAAGTAAACAGGGGAGACGAGCAGTACTTC
TRBD2,TRBV20-1,TRBJ2-7,few,CSADGTSAESYEQYF,TGCAGTGCTGACGGGACTAGCGCTGAGTCCTACGAGCAGTACTTC
NA,TRBV5-6,TRBJ2-3,few,CASSLVPSRGTQYF,TGTGCCAGCAGCTTGGTCCCTTCGAGGGGTACGCAGTATTTT
TRBD2,TRBV5-1,TRBJ2-1,few,CASSPGLADGEQFF,TGCGCCAGCAGCCCCGGACTAGCTGATGGTGAGCAGTTCTTC
TRBD1,TRBV12-3/TRBV12-4,TRBJ2-5,few,CASTMTGLAETQYF,TGTGCCAGCACCATGACAGGGTTGGCAGAGACCCAGTACTTC
NA,TRBV5-5,TRBJ2-3,NA,CASSLGLSSADTQYF,TGTGCCAGCAGCTTGGGACTTTCTAGCGCAGATACGCAGTATTTT
TRBD2,TRBV28,TRBJ2-7,NA,CASSFRLAGVGDEQYF,TGTGCCAGCAGTTTCCGACTAGCGGGAGTTGGGGACGAGCAGTACTTC
NA,TRBV3-1,TRBJ2-7,few,CASSQDVRALHYEQYF,TGTGCCAGCAGCCAAGACGTTAGGGCTCTACACTACGAGCAGTACTTC
NA,TRBV7-9,TRBJ1-2,NA,CASSLASHYGYTF,TGTGCCAGCAGCTTAGCATCCCACTATGGCTACACCTTC
NA,TRBV7-9,TRBJ1-1,once,CASSIGPGADEAFF,TGTGCCAGCAGCATTGGACCCGGGGCTGATGAAGCTTTCTTT
NA,TRBV20-1,TRBJ2-7,NA,CSARDFRASYEQYF,TGCAGTGCTAGAGATTTCAGAGCCTCCTACGAGCAGTACTTC
TRBD2,TRBV4-2,TRBJ2-7,NA,CASSQEKAGGRSYEQYF,TGTGCCAGCAGCCAAGAGAAAGCGGGAGGGCGGTCGTACGAGCAGTACTTC
NA,TRBV7-9,TRBJ1-2,NA,CASIAMADYTF,TGTGCCAGCATAGCAATGGCCGACTACACCTTC
NA,TRBV2,TRBJ2-3,NA,CASLKGVGTDTQYF,TGTGCCAGCCTTAAAGGGGTAGGCACAGATACGCAGTATTTT